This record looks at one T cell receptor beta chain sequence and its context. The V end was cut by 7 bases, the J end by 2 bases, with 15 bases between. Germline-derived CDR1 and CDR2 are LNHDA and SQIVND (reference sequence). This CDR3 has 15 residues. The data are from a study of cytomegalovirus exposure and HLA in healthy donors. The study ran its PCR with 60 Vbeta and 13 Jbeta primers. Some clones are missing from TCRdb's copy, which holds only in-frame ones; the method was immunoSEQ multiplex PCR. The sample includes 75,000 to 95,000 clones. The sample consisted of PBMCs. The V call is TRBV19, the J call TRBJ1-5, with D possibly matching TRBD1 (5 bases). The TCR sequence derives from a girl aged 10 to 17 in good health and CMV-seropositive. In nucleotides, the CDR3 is TGTGCCAGTATCGATCGGGTAGGGGGCAATCAGCCCCAGCATTTT. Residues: CASIDRVGGNQPQHF.